This TCR beta chain was profiled in a study of blood T cells in healthy people across ages. General study results and limits: Donor CMV infection status was unknown, possibly confounding age-related changes in expanded clonotypes.

Concerning this clonotype itself: The antigen remains undetermined.

V lost 5 bases and J lost 4, with 11 bases in between. Germline CDR1 reads MNHEY; CDR2 reads SMNVEV (reference sequence). The CDR3 consists of 13 residues. Every participating donor contributed about 10 milliliters of peripheral blood through a draw. The study isolated at least 7 million PBMCs from each sample. PCR was performed a second time for about 7 to 12 cycles using a sample-barcoded 5' primer and a J-beta primer mix. Each CDR3 protein gets one entry after TCRdb re-called the 5' RACE reads with MiXCR. The repertoire holds approximately 1,000,000 distinct CDR3 sequences, with 35% to 50% as singletons.

The V call is TRBV27, the J call TRBJ1-1; unclear D gene. The receptor's source is a woman between 55 and 75 years old in good health. The specimen sequenced was blood. The CDR3 sequence: CASSPRGSTEAFF. CDR3 coding DNA: TGTGCCAGCAGTCCCCGTGGAAGCACTGAAGCTTTCTTT.